Listed below are T cell receptor beta chains from one sample, sequenced in a study of OX40 agonist ivuxolimab in advanced cancers. The protocol was immunoSEQ multiplex PCR, while the TCRdb copy is restricted to in-frame clones and leaves out a portion. This sample has 40,000 to 45,000 clones, with approximately 80% found just once. Material: CD4+ or CD8+ T cells sorted from blood, obtained in a trial of the OX40 agonist ivuxolimab. The receptors were gathered from an adult with an advanced solid tumor such as melanoma, head and neck, liver or kidney cancer. Both conserved end residues are part of each CDR3. The D gene is left open where the match is weak. Part of the rows lack a size; the others show once, few, many or a class for expanded clones.

>NA|TRBV14|TRBJ2-2|NA
CASSRQFSNTGELFF
TGTGCCAGCAGTCGACAGTTCTCGAACACCGGGGAGCTGTTTTTT
>NA|TRBV18|TRBJ1-1|NA
CASILQGFPEAFF
TGTGCCAGCATACTACAGGGTTTTCCTGAAGCTTTCTTT
>NA|TRBV19|TRBJ2-1|NA
CASSLDYAYNEQFF
TGTGCCAGTAGTCTGGACTACGCCTACAATGAGCAGTTCTTC
>NA|TRBV6-5|TRBJ1-1|NA
CASSYSEGDTEAFF
TGTGCCAGCAGTTACTCGGAAGGGGACACTGAAGCTTTCTTT
>NA|TRBV5-4|TRBJ2-2|TRBD1
CASSWRGQGDTGELFF
TGTGCCAGCAGCTGGAGGGGACAGGGTGACACCGGGGAGCTGTTTTTT
>NA|TRBV4-2|TRBJ2-1|TRBD2
CASSQGGGSPGNEQFF
TGTGCCAGCAGCCAAGGAGGCGGGAGCCCCGGGAATGAGCAGTTCTTC
>NA|TRBV10-3|TRBJ2-1|TRBD2
CAIRDEREVDEQFF
TGTGCCATCAGGGATGAGCGGGAGGTGGATGAGCAGTTCTTC
>once|TRBV6-1|TRBJ1-1|TRBD1
CASSDGQARTEAFF
TGTGCCAGCAGTGACGGACAGGCCAGGACTGAAGCTTTCTTT
>NA|TRBV11-2|TRBJ2-1|NA
CASSLAGAGGNEQFF
TGTGCCAGCAGCTTAGCCGGGGCTGGGGGCAATGAGCAGTTCTTC
>NA|TRBV18|TRBJ1-1|NA
CASSPSTGNTEAFF
TGTGCCAGCTCACCCTCGACAGGGAACACTGAAGCTTTCTTT
>NA|TRBV9|TRBJ1-1|NA
CASSVGPSNTEAFF
TGTGCCAGCAGCGTAGGGCCCTCGAACACTGAAGCTTTCTTT
>NA|TRBV27|TRBJ2-3|NA
CASRWAEGDTQYF
TGTGCCAGCCGGTGGGCTGAGGGAGATACGCAGTATTTT
>once|TRBV27|TRBJ2-1|NA
CASSWARGVHEQFF
TGTGCCAGCAGTTGGGCGCGTGGTGTGCATGAGCAGTTCTTC
>NA|TRBV4-1|TRBJ2-7|NA
CASSQPRSFDRLISSYEQYF
TGCGCCAGCAGCCAACCCCGTTCCTTCGACAGACTGATAAGCTCCTACGAGCAGTACTTC
>few|TRBV7-9|TRBJ2-1|TRBD2
CASSSATSPYNEQFF
TGTGCCAGCAGCTCGGCGACTAGCCCATACAATGAGCAGTTCTTC
>few|TRBV7-9|TRBJ1-1|NA
CASKLGANTEAFF
TGTGCCAGCAAATTGGGGGCGAACACTGAAGCTTTCTTT
>NA|TRBV27|TRBJ1-6|NA
CASRQKAGVDNSPLHF
TGTGCCAGCAGACAAAAGGCAGGGGTGGATAATTCACCCCTCCACTTT
>few|TRBV5-1|TRBJ2-5|TRBD1
CASSPTGTGGAETQYF
TGCGCCAGCAGCCCGACTGGGACAGGGGGCGCGGAGACCCAGTACTTC
>NA|TRBV11-2|TRBJ2-1|TRBD2
CASSLGGGLEVYNEQFF
TGTGCCAGCAGCTTAGGGGGGGGACTAGAGGTCTACAATGAGCAGTTCTTC
>NA|TRBV7-9|TRBJ2-1|TRBD2
CASSLAGGNHNEQFF
TGTGCCAGCAGCTTAGCGGGAGGGAACCACAATGAGCAGTTCTTC
>once|TRBV19|TRBJ2-1|NA
CASSFRDYNEQFF
TGTGCCAGTAGTTTCCGGGACTACAATGAGCAGTTCTTC
>NA|TRBV29-1|TRBJ1-5|NA
CSVAPPGANQPQHF
TGCAGCGTTGCTCCCCCAGGGGCTAATCAGCCCCAGCATTTT
>NA|TRBV6-5|TRBJ2-7|NA
CASGPWAGNEQYF
TGTGCCAGCGGTCCGTGGGCAGGGAACGAGCAGTACTTC
>NA|TRBV4-1|TRBJ1-1|NA
CASSHQLNTEAFF
TGCGCCAGCAGCCACCAACTGAACACTGAAGCTTTCTTT
>NA|TRBV2|TRBJ2-2|NA
CASVAEVNTGELFF
TGTGCCAGTGTAGCGGAGGTGAACACCGGGGAGCTGTTTTTT
>once|TRBV5-1|TRBJ2-1|TRBD2
CASSGSASGRGGSYNEQFF
TGCGCCAGCTCTGGGTCGGCTAGCGGGAGGGGTGGATCCTACAATGAGCAGTTCTTC
>NA|TRBV6-1|TRBJ1-2|NA
CASSEVGLTRYGYTF
TGTGCCAGCAGTGAGGTGGGGCTTACCCGCTATGGCTACACCTTC
>NA|TRBV2|TRBJ1-3|NA
CASTFSGNTIYF
TGTGCCAGCACTTTCTCTGGAAACACCATATATTTT
>NA|TRBV27|TRBJ1-1|NA
CASIALGPLNTEAFF
TGTGCCAGCATCGCCTTAGGGCCGTTGAACACTGAAGCTTTCTTT
>NA|TRBV5-4|TRBJ2-6|TRBD1
CASSPGQGSNVLTF
TGTGCCAGCAGTCCTGGACAGGGGAGCAACGTCCTGACTTTC
>NA|TRBV7-9|TRBJ1-1|NA
CASSFGQLNTEAFF
TGTGCCAGCAGCTTCGGACAGTTGAACACTGAAGCTTTCTTT
>NA|TRBV18|TRBJ1-4|TRBD1
CASSPPGQGGEKLFF
TGTGCCAGCTCACCACCGGGACAGGGCGGTGAAAAACTGTTTTTT
>NA|TRBV18|TRBJ1-5|NA
CASSPLSSNQPQHF
TGTGCCAGCTCACCACTGAGTAGCAATCAGCCCCAGCATTTT
>NA|TRBV2|TRBJ1-5|NA
CASSEGTRDTYSNQPQHF
TGTGCCAGCAGCGAGGGGACTCGGGACACCTATAGCAATCAGCCCCAGCATTTT
>once|TRBV6-5|TRBJ1-2|NA
CASSPTGIYGYTF
TGTGCCAGCAGCCCAACAGGGATCTATGGCTACACCTTC
>NA|TRBV7-9|TRBJ1-1|NA
CASSLRVSTEAFF
TGTGCCAGCAGCTTGAGGGTATCAACTGAAGCTTTCTTT
>NA|TRBV6-6|TRBJ2-5|NA
CASSYGLGYQETQYF
TGTGCCAGCAGTTACGGTCTAGGGTACCAAGAGACCCAGTACTTC
>NA|TRBV7-2|TRBJ2-3|NA
CASSFSVGRKSTDTQYF
TGTGCCAGCAGCTTTAGTGTGGGGCGGAAGAGCACAGATACGCAGTATTTT
>NA|TRBV27|TRBJ2-5|NA
CASSPSKEGETQYF
TGTGCCAGCAGTCCGTCAAAGGAGGGGGAGACCCAGTACTTC